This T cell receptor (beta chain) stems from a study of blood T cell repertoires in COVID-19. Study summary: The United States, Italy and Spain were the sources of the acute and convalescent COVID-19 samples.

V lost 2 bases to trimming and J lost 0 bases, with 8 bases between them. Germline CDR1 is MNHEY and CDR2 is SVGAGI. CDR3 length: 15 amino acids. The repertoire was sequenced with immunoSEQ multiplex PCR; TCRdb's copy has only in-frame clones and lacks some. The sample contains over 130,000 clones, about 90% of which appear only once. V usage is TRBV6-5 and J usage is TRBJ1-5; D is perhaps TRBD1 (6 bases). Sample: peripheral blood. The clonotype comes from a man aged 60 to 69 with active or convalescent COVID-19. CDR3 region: CASSYVRGSNQPQHF. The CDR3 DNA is TGTGCCAGCAGTTACGTCAGGGGTAGCAATCAGCCCCAGCATTTT.